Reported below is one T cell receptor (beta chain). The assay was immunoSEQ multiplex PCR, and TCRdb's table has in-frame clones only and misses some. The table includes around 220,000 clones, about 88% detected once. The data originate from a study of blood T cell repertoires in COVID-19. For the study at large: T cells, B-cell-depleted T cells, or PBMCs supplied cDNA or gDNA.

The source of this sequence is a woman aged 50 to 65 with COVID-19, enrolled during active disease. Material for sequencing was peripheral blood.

Written as DNA, the CDR3 is TGTGCCAGCAGCCCTTCCGGGACAGTCGGGGACGAGCAGTACTTC. This translates into CASSPSGTVGDEQYF. The chain joins TRBV9 to TRBJ2-7; the match to TRBD1 covers 7 bases. V was clipped by 4 bases and J by 5 bases; unmatched bases: 12. CDR1 is SGDLS and CDR2 is YYNGEE in the germline V gene. CDR3 length: 15 residues.